Sequencing of this T cell receptor (beta chain) was carried out in a study of long-term antiretroviral therapy in people with HIV. With survey level as its setting, the immunoSEQ assay was v3.0. Only in-frame clones appear in the TCRdb table, and some are missing; sequencing was by immunoSEQ multiplex PCR. The sample consists of tens of thousands of clones, about 96% of them appearing once. The CDR3 sequence is 15 residues long. CDR1 and CDR2 from the germline V gene are MGHDK and SYGVNS. J gave up 0 bases and V 2 bases, and 2 bases lay outside the gene matches. This clonotype originated in a woman in her forties or fifties with HIV. V usage is TRBV25-1 and J usage is TRBJ2-5; 8 bases match TRBD1. The source material was unsorted PBMCs, sampled 3.7 years after starting antiretroviral therapy. The CDR3: CASSEGQGNQETQYF. In DNA, the CDR3 is TGTGCCAGCAGTGAAGGACAGGGAAACCAAGAGACCCAGTACTTC.